This T cell receptor beta chain is from a study of T-cell memory formation after mild COVID-19. This clonotype was seen more than once but under ten times. The antigen is unknown. Whole-study findings and limits: In pre-infection memory, a portion of responding clones appeared, which suggested that cross-reactive memory joined.

The CDR3 loop spans 15 amino acids. Germline CDR1 is SGHVS and CDR2 is FQNEAQ. The V end lost 0 bases, the J end lost 0 bases, and 8 bases lay between the germline ends. TCRdb itself ran the 5' RACE reads through MiXCR, one entry per CDR3 protein. Counted here are 300,000 to 400,000 distinct CDR3 sequences, about 15% occurring once; the ten biggest clones make up approximately 20%. The V and J genes are TRBV7-8 and TRBJ1-2; weak D call: TRBD1 (5 bases). The source of this sequence is a man aged 18 to 30 who had mild COVID-19 (a few samples of this study predate the infection). Cell type and time point are not known. Material: PBMCs or a T cell subset sorted from them (not recorded which). The CDR3 loop reads CASSLAAGPNYGYTF. The DNA of the CDR3 is TGTGCCAGCAGCTTAGCGGCAGGGCCTAACTATGGCTACACCTTC.